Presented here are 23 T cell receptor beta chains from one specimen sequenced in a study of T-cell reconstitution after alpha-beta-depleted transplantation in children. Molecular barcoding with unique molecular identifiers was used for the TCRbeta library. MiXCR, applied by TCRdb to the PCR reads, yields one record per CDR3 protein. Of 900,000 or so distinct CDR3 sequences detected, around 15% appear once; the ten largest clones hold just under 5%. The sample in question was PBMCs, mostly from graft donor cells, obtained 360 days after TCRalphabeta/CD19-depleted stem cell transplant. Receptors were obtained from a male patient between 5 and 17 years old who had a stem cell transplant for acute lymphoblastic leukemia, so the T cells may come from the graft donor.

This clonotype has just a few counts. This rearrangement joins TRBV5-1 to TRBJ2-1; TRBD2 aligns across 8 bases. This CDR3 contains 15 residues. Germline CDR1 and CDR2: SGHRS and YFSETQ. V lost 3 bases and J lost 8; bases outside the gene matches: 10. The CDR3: CASSSSGTRGDEQFF. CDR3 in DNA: TGCGCCAGCAGCTCCTCCGGGACGCGGGGGGATGAGCAGTTCTTC. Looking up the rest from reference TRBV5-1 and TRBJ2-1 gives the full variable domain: KAGVTQTPRYLIKTRGQQVTLSCSPISGHRSVSWYQQTPGQGLQFLFEYFSETQRNKGNFPGRFSGRQFSNSRSEMNVSTLELGDSALYLCASSSSGTRGDEQFFGPGTRLTVL.

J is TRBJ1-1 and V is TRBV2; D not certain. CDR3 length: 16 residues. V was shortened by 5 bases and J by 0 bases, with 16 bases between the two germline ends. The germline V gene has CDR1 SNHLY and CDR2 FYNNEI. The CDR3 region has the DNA TGTGCCAGCAGTCGTTTTATAAGGCGGATGAACACTGAAGCTTTCTTT. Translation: CASSRFIRRMNTEAFF.

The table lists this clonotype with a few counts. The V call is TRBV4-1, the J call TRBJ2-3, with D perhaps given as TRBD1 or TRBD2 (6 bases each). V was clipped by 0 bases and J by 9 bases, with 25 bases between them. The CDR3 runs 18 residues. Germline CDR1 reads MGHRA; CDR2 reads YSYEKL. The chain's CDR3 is CASSQDWEVAGHGGTQYF. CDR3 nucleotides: TGCGCCAGCAGCCAAGATTGGGAGGTTGCGGGACACGGCGGCACGCAGTATTTT.

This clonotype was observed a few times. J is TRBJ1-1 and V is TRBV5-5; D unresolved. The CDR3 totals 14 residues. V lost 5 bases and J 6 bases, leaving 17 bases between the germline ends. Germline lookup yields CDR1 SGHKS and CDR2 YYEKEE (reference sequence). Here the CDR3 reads CASSTFAGKAEAFF. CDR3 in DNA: TGTGCCAGCAGTACGTTCGCGGGCAAGGCTGAAGCTTTCTTT.

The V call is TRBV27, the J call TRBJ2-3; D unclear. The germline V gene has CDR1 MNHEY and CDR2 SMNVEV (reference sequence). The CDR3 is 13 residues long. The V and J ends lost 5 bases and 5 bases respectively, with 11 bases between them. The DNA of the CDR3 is TGTGCCAGCAGTCCCTACGGAGAAGATACGCAGTATTTT. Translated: CASSPYGEDTQYF.

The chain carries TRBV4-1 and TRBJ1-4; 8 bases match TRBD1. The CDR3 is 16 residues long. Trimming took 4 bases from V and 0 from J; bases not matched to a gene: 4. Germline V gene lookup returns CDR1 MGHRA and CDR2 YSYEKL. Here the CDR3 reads CASSPPQGATNEKLFF. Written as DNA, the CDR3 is TGCGCCAGCAGCCCACCACAGGGGGCAACTAATGAAAAACTGTTTTTT.

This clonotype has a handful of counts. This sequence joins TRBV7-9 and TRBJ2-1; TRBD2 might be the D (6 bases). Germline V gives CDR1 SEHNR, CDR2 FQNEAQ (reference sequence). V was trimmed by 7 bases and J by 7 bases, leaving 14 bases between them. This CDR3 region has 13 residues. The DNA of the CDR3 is TGTGCCAGCACCCCGGGGGATATGAATGAGCAGTTCTTC. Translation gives CASTPGDMNEQFF.

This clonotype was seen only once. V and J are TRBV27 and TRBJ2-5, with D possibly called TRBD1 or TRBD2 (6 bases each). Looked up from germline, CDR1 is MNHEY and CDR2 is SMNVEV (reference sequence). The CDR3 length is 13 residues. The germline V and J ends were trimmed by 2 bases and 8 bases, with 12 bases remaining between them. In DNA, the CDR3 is TGTGCCAGCAGTTTAACCAGGGGAGGTACCCAGTACTTC. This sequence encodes CASSLTRGGTQYF.

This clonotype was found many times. CDR3 bases: TGCAGCGTTGAAAAGGGGGAGGGCGGCAATGAGCAGTTCTTC. Residues: CSVEKGEGGNEQFF. The chain joins TRBV29-1 to TRBJ2-1; D is perhaps TRBD2 (7 bases). The CDR3 has 14 amino acids. Germline V gene lookup returns CDR1 SQVTM and CDR2 ANQGSEA. V was pared by 2 bases and J by 6 bases, with 14 bases between.

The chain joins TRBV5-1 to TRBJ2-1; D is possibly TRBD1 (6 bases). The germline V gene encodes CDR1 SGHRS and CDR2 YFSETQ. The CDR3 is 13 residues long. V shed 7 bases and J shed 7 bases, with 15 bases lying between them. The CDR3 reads CASEQGSGNEQFF. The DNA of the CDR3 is TGCGCCAGCGAACAGGGATCAGGGAATGAGCAGTTCTTC. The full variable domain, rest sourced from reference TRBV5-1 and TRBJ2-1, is KAGVTQTPRYLIKTRGQQVTLSCSPISGHRSVSWYQQTPGQGLQFLFEYFSETQRNKGNFPGRFSGRQFSNSRSEMNVSTLELGDSALYLCASEQGSGNEQFFGPGTRLTVL.

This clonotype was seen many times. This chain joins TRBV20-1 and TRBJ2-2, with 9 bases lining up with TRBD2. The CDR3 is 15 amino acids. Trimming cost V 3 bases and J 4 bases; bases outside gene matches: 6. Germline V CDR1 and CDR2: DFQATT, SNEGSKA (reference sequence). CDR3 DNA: TGCAGTGCTAGTGATAGCGGGAGTGGCACCGGGGAGCTGTTTTTT. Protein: CSASDSGSGTGELFF.

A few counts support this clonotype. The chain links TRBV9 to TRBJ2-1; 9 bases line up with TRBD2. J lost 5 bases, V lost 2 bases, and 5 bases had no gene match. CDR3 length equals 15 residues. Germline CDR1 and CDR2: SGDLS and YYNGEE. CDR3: CASSVQAGGHNEQFF. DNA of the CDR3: TGTGCCAGCAGCGTCCAAGCGGGAGGCCACAATGAGCAGTTCTTC.

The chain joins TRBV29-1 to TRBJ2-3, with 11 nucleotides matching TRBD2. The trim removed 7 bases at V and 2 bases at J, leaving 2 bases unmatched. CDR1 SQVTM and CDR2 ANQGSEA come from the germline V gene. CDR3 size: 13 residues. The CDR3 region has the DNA TGCAGCGCACTAGCGGGGGACACAGATACGCAGTATTTT. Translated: CSALAGDTDTQYF.

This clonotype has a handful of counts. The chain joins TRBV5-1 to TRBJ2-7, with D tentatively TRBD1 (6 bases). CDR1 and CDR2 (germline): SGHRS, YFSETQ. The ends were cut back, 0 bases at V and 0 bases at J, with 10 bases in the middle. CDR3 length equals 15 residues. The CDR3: CASSLETGRSYEQYF. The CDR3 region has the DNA TGCGCCAGCAGCTTGGAAACAGGGCGCTCCTACGAGCAGTACTTC.

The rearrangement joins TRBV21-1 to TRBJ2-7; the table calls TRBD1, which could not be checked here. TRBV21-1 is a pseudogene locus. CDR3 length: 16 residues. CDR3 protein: CASSKKPGTGDCEQYF. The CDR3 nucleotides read TGTGCCAGCAGTAAGAAACCCGGGACAGGGGATTGCGAGCAGTACTTC.

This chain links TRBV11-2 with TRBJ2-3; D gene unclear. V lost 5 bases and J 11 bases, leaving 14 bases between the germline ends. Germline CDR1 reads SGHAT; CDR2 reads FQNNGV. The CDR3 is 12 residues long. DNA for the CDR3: TGTGCCAGCAGCCAAACGGCACTGGAGCAGTATTTT. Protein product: CASSQTALEQYF. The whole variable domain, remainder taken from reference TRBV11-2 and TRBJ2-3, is EAGVAQSPRYKIIEKRQSVAFWCNPISGHATLYWYQQILGQGPKLLIQFQNNGVVDDSQLPKDRFSAERLKGVDSTLKIQPAKLEDSAVYLCASSQTALEQYFGPGTRLTVL.

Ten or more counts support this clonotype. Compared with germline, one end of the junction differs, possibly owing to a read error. CDR3 coding DNA: TGTGCCAGCAGCTTCGGACCGGAGCAGTTCTTC. As protein: CASSFGPEQFF. This chain uses TRBV5-1 with TRBJ2-1; no definite D call. Germline V gene sequence: CDR1 SGHRS, CDR2 YFSETQ. The CDR3 is 11 residues long.

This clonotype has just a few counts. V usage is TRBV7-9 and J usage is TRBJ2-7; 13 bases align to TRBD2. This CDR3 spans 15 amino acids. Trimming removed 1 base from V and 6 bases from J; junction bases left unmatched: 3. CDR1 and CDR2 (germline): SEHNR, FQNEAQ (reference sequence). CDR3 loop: CASSLDGTSGTEQYF. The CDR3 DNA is TGTGCCAGCAGCTTAGATGGGACTAGCGGGACCGAGCAGTACTTC.

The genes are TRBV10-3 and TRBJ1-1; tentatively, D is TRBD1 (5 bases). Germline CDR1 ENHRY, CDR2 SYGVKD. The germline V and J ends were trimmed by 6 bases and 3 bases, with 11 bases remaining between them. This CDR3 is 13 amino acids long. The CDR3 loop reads CAIRGPADTEAFF. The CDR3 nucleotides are TGTGCCATCAGGGGACCGGCGGACACTGAAGCTTTCTTT.

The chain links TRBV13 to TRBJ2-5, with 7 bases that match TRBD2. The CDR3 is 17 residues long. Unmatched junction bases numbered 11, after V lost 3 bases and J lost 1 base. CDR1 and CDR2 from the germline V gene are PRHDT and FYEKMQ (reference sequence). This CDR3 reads CASSFAQSGELQETQYF. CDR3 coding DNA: TGTGCCAGCAGCTTCGCCCAGAGCGGGGAACTCCAAGAGACCCAGTACTTC. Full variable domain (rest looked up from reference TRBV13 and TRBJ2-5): AAGVIQSPRHLIKEKRETATLKCYPIPRHDTVYWYQQGPGQDPQFLISFYEKMQSDKGSIPDRFSAQQFSDYHSELNMSSLELGDSALYFCASSFAQSGELQETQYFGPGTRLLVL.

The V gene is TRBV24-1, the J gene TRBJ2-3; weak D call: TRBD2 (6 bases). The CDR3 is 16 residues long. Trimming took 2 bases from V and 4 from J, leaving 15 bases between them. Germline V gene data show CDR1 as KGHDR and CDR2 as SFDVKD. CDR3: CATSDSGLTPPDTQYF. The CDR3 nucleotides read TGTGCCACCAGTGATTCGGGACTCACTCCTCCAGATACGCAGTATTTT.

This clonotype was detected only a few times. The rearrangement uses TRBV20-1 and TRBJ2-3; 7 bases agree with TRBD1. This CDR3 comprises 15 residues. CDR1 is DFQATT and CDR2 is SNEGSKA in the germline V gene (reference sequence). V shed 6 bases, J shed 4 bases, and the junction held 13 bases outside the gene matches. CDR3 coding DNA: TGCAGTGCGGACGGTTGGGACAGACGATCAGATACGCAGTATTTT. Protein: CSADGWDRRSDTQYF.

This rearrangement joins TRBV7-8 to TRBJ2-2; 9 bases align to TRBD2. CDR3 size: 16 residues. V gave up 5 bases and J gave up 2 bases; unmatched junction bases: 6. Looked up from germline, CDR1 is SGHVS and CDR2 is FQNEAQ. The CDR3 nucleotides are TGTGCCAGCAGCCCTTGGACTAGCGTAAACACCGGGGAGCTGTTTTTT. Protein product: CASSPWTSVNTGELFF.